This TCR beta chain derives from a study of spatial heterogeneity in lung cancer (dated 2019 in TCRdb). The study in broad terms: Beta-chain transcripts were consistently detected in greater numbers than alpha-chain transcripts, which likely reflected higher beta-chain transcript abundance. In the raw uncorrected reads, each unique combination of TCR and UMI appeared more than ten times on average. In non-small cell lung cancer, the study quantitatively compared TCR alpha and beta repertoires across several tumor regions, matched nontumor lung, and blood. The study linked features of the TCR repertoire to counts of nonsynonymous mutations, which were determined by whole-exome sequencing of tumor tissue. Both alpha and beta chains were TCR-sequenced in 200 or so tumor regions, some 64 matched nontumor lung samples and 56 PBMC samples obtained at surgery.

Trimming removed 5 bases from V and 8 bases from J; the gene matches leave 8 bases unexplained. The cysteine opens and the phenylalanine closes a CDR3 of 15 amino acids. Kept here is only the CDR3 DNA, which spans 45 bases and is read in frame from base 1. The paper as a whole reports these results and caveats: Confirming at a functional level the hypothesis that regional TCRs recognize regional mutations was considered to require additional single-cell paired TCR alpha and beta sequencing. Ubiquitous expanded tumor TCRs were found in blood more often at tumor resection than at routine follow-up.

The sample's time point label is to be understood as: sample taken at primary tumor resection. TCR sequencing used whole RNA extracted from tumor and nontumor lung tissue, or from cryopreserved PBMC samples, without cell sorting. The donors were some 70 patients from the lung TRACERx cohort who had early-stage, untreated non-small cell lung cancer. Patients were selected for TCR sequencing only if sufficient RNA was available from at least two tumor regions. Library preparation was by 5' RACE. Instrument used: NextSeq 500. The TCR library protocol attached a unique molecular identifier to each TCR cDNA molecule to allow correction of PCR and sequencing errors. Regarding the original processing steps: Decombinator tools were used for TCR identification, UMI-based error correction and CDR3 extraction. Expanded TCRs were defined as those above a frequency of 2 per 1,000, corresponding to the top 1% of the tumor frequency distribution. Renyi diversity was calculated using the R vegan package after each repertoire was subsampled 100 times to 5,000 TCRs. To build CDR3 similarity networks, amino acid triplet string-kernel similarity was used, and CDR3s were connected when their pairwise similarity was above 0.82. TCRdb reprocessed the public reads (quality trimming at Q25 with fastp, clone calling with MiXCR) and kept in-frame beta chains. Entries are consolidated by CDR3 protein sequence, retaining the most common genes and DNA. The V and J calls and clone size come from TCRdb's table, not from the authors' own analysis. This sample is represented by roughly 46,000 distinct CDR3 sequences; around 11% of them were singletons. 42% of the sample is taken by the ten largest.

This clonotype came up many times. There is no known antigen for this receptor. No per-base quality is available; no much larger clone lies one base away. The clonotype originates from a female donor with early-stage non-small cell lung cancer. The chain links TRBV12-3 or TRBV12-4 with TRBJ1-4; TRBD1 lines up with 10 middle nucleotides. The source material was PBMCs, sampled at surgery. The CDR3 region has the sequence CASSPRTGGLEKLFF. The nucleotide sequence reads TGTGCCAGCAGTCCAAGGACAGGGGGGTTGGAAAAACTGTTTTTT.